The 2 T cell receptor beta chains presented below share a single source sample, sequenced in a study of glioma-infiltrating T cells. The iRepertoire nested amplicon-rescue multiplex PCR amplified TCR alpha and beta CDR3s from RNA. One entry per CDR3 protein results from TCRdb running MiXCR on the multiplex PCR reads. This repertoire shows 20,000 to 25,000 distinct CDR3 sequences, around 25% found once; its top ten account for around 12%. The specimen was glioma tissue, nonneoplastic brain tissue, or PBMCs (not recorded which). The receptors originated from a human donor with low-grade glioma or glioblastoma, undergoing nonglioma brain surgery, or in good health (not recorded which).

A few counts support this clonotype. The rearrangement links TRBV9 to TRBJ2-3, with D possibly matching TRBD2 (5 bases). Germline V gives CDR1 SGDLS, CDR2 YYNGEE. This CDR3 spans 14 amino acids. Trimming removed 4 bases from V and 4 bases from J, with 13 bases in between. Here the CDR3 DNA reads TGTGCCAGCAGCCCCCAGACTACGTCAGATACGCAGTATTTT. Protein product: CASSPQTTSDTQYF.

Turning to this clonotype: One end of the junction is discordant with germline, which a read error may explain. The chain carries TRBV7-2 and TRBJ2-3, with D unresolved. The CDR3 has 13 amino acids. Per the germline V gene, CDR1 is SGHTA and CDR2 is FQGNSA. CDR3: CASTLPPTDTQYF. In nucleotides, the CDR3 is TGTGCCAGCACCTTACCTCCTACAGATACGCAGTATTTT.